The next 28 T cell receptor beta chains were all read from a single sample in a study of follicular helper T cells after annual influenza vaccination. The data were produced by immunoSEQ multiplex PCR, yet TCRdb's version contains in-frame clones alone and is incomplete. The sample lists 26,000 or so clones; roughly 80% were seen once. The time point was: 2014-2015 season, pre-vaccination. This specimen consisted of CXCR5+ CD38- circulating T follicular helper cells from blood, obtained on the day of influenza vaccination. Subset meaning: circulating Tfh, non-naive CD4+CXCR5+PD-1+ (ICOS+CD38+ or ICOS-CD38-). The receptors derive from an adult who received the influenza vaccine.

This chain uses TRBV7-3 with TRBJ2-2; 12 positions match TRBD2. In germline, CDR1 is SGHTA, CDR2 FQGTGA. With V trimmed by 5 bases and J by 2 bases, 6 bases remained unmatched. CDR3 length: 17 residues. The CDR3 DNA reads TGTGCCAGCAGCCAGACTAGCGGGGGCCGTAACACCGGGGAGCTGTTTTTT. It yields the protein CASSQTSGGRNTGELFF. Combining the CDR3 with reference TRBV7-3 and TRBJ2-2 gives the whole variable domain GAGVSQTPSNKVTEKGKYVELRCDPISGHTALYWYRQSLGQGPEFLIYFQGTGAADDSGLPNDRFFAVRPEGSVSTLKIQRTERGDSAVYLCASSQTSGGRNTGELFFGEGSRLTVL.

The chain is built from TRBV6-4 and TRBJ2-5, with D tentatively TRBD2 (6 bases). V lost 6 bases to trimming and J lost 4 bases, with 18 bases between them. Germline V gives CDR1 MRHNA, CDR2 SNTAGT. There are 15 residues in the CDR3. CDR3 bases: TGTGCCAGCAGGGGGGGACGGAACGGGCTAGAGACCCAGTACTTC. Its protein product is CASRGGRNGLETQYF.

This rearrangement joins TRBV5-1 to TRBJ2-1; TRBD2 matches 9 bases. V lost 4 bases to trimming and J lost 6 bases; unmatched junction nucleotides: 8. CDR1 is SGHRS, CDR2 YFSETQ, per germline. The CDR3 sequence is 15 residues long. DNA for the CDR3: TGCGCCAGCAGCGCGGGGGGGGGAAACCCCAATGAGCAGTTCTTC. It is translated as CASSAGGGNPNEQFF.

V and J are TRBV7-6 and TRBJ2-5, with 7 bases matching TRBD1. V dropped 5 bases and J dropped 3; count of bases not matched to a gene: 9. Germline-derived CDR1 and CDR2 are SGHVS and FNYEAQ. The length of the CDR3 is 15 residues. The CDR3 is CASSRQGLREETQYF. The CDR3, as DNA: TGTGCCAGCAGCCGACAGGGCCTAAGGGAAGAGACCCAGTACTTC. Using reference TRBV7-6 and TRBJ2-5 for the parts outside the CDR3, the full variable domain is GAGVSQSPRYKVTKRGQDVALRCDPISGHVSLYWYRQALGQGPEFLTYFNYEAQQDKSGLPNDRFSAERPEGSISTLTIQRTEQRDSAMYRCASSRQGLREETQYFGPGTRLLVL.

The chain combines TRBV28 with TRBJ2-7; 11 bases are shared with TRBD1. The ends lost 3 bases at V and 2 bases at J; junction bases unmatched: 6. The CDR3 covers 16 residues. Germline V CDR1 and CDR2: MDHEN, SYDVKM. The CDR3 DNA is TGTGCCAGCAGTTTTTTTCCGGGACAGGGGGCCTACGAGCAGTACTTC. This sequence encodes CASSFFPGQGAYEQYF.

V and J are TRBV7-8 and TRBJ2-7; 7 nucleotides agree with TRBD1. The CDR3 is 13 amino acids. Per the germline V gene, CDR1 is SGHVS and CDR2 is FQNEAQ. With V trimmed by 1 base and J by 7 bases, 4 bases remained unmatched. CDR3 in DNA: TGTGCCAGCAGCTTAGATAGGGGGCGGGAGCAGTACTTC. Translation: CASSLDRGREQYF.

The chain joins TRBV2 to TRBJ1-5; TRBD1 matches at 8 bases. The CDR3 sequence is 18 residues long. J gave up 4 bases and V 6 bases, and 17 bases lay outside the gene matches. Per germline, CDR1 SNHLY and CDR2 FYNNEI. DNA of the CDR3: TGTGCCAGCAGATCCGGGACAGGAGGAACAACTCGGAATCAGCCCCAGCATTTT. Translated: CASRSGTGGTTRNQPQHF.

The chain combines TRBV2 with TRBJ1-3, with D possibly being TRBD1 (5 bases). The ends were cut back, 6 bases at V and 2 bases at J, with 11 bases in the middle. The CDR3 is made up of 14 amino acids. CDR1 and CDR2 (germline): SNHLY, FYNNEI. The CDR3 DNA reads TGTGCCAGCAGAGGAGTACAGGCTGGAAACACCATATATTTT. This translates into CASRGVQAGNTIYF.

This chain links TRBV29-1 with TRBJ1-2, with TRBD1 matching 8 bases. The CDR3 contains 12 residues. After removal of 7 bases from V and 3 bases from J, the junction contained 4 bases not matched to a gene. In germline, CDR1 is SQVTM, CDR2 ANQGSEA. The CDR3 nucleotides are TGCAGCGGACAGGGGATGGACTATGGCTACACCTTC. Amino acids: CSGQGMDYGYTF.

The chain uses TRBV11-3 and TRBJ2-2, with 12 nucleotides matching TRBD2. V shed 4 bases, J shed 9 bases, and the junction held 9 bases outside the gene matches. This CDR3 region has 16 residues. Germline assignment: CDR1 SGHNT and CDR2 YENEEA. The DNA of the CDR3 is TGTGCCAGCAGCTCCGGGACTAGCGGGCAGGACCGGGAGCTGTTTTTT. Amino acid sequence: CASSSGTSGQDRELFF.

The chain links TRBV5-1 to TRBJ2-2, with D perhaps matching TRBD1 (5 bases). The V end was cut by 4 bases, the J end by 4 bases, with 14 bases between. From germline, CDR1 is SGHRS and CDR2 YFSETQ. The length of the CDR3 is 15 residues. CDR3 region: CASSQIQAFTGELFF. CDR3 sequence (DNA): TGCGCCAGCAGCCAAATACAGGCGTTCACCGGGGAGCTGTTTTTT.

CDR3 nucleotides: TGCGCCAGCAGGAACACAGGGGGCACTGAAGCTTTCTTT. It translates to CASRNTGGTEAFF. The V call is TRBV5-1, the J call TRBJ1-1; 8 bases align to TRBD1. Germline CDR1 and CDR2: SGHRS and YFSETQ. J gave up 4 bases and V 5 bases, and 4 bases lay outside the gene matches. The CDR3 length is 13 residues.

This clone was recorded a few times. This rearrangement joins TRBV28 to TRBJ2-3; 7 nucleotides align to TRBD1. The CDR3 length is 15 residues. Unmatched junction bases numbered 7, after V lost 5 bases and J lost 2 bases. CDR1 is MDHEN and CDR2 is SYDVKM in the germline V gene. CDR3 bases: TGTGCCAGCAGTCCTCCGACAGGGCTCACAGATACGCAGTATTTT. Encoded protein: CASSPPTGLTDTQYF.

The chain is built from TRBV7-2 and TRBJ2-1; D might be TRBD2 (5 bases). Trimming removed 7 bases from V and 3 bases from J, with 13 bases in between. Germline CDR1 reads SGHTA; CDR2 reads FQGNSA. This CDR3 contains 14 residues. The CDR3 bases are TGTGCCAGCAACCAGAGGGCTGGCTACAATGAGCAGTTCTTC. The encoded protein is CASNQRAGYNEQFF.

V and J are TRBV28 and TRBJ2-3; 8 bases map to TRBD1. The CDR3 totals 15 residues. J was trimmed by 8 bases and V by 7 bases; bases with no gene match: 14. From germline, CDR1 is MDHEN and CDR2 SYDVKM. CDR3 DNA: TGTGCCAGCACTCCTAGGGCAGGGGGCAAGGGTACGCAGTATTTT. Translated: CASTPRAGGKGTQYF.

The chain recombines TRBV5-1 with TRBJ1-6, with a tentative D call TRBD1 (6 bases). The CDR3 has 15 amino acids. Between the trimmed V and J ends, which lost 2 bases and 6 bases, there was a span of 12 bases. Per germline, CDR1 SGHRS and CDR2 YFSETQ. CDR3 protein: CASSFLTGSNSPLHF. The CDR3 DNA follows: TGCGCCAGCAGCTTTTTAACAGGGAGTAATTCACCCCTCCACTTT.

This chain joins TRBV27 and TRBJ1-2; the match to TRBD1 covers 10 bases. The CDR3 runs to 12 residues. Germline assignment: CDR1 MNHEY and CDR2 SMNVEV (reference sequence). The V segment lost 5 bases and the J segment 13 bases; nucleotides outside the gene matches: 7. CDR3 protein: CASSTGTGARTF. CDR3 nucleotide sequence: TGTGCCAGCAGTACCGGGACAGGGGCCCGCACCTTC.

This clone has just one count. The rearrangement uses TRBV6-5 and TRBJ1-2; 9 bases are shared with TRBD1. In germline, CDR1 is MNHEY, CDR2 SVGAGI. This CDR3 spans 13 amino acids. J lost 2 bases, V lost 5 bases, and 0 bases had no gene match. CDR3: CASSTGGNYGYTF. CDR3 DNA sequence: TGTGCCAGCAGTACAGGGGGCAACTATGGCTACACCTTC.

The rearrangement links TRBV7-9 to TRBJ1-4; D is perhaps TRBD1 (6 bases). Germline CDR1 reads SEHNR; CDR2 reads FQNEAQ (reference sequence). The V end lost 0 bases, the J end lost 7 bases, and 15 bases lay between the germline ends. The CDR3 sequence is 16 residues long. The CDR3, as DNA: TGTGCCAGCAGCTTAGCGCTTGGGGGGGCAGGTGAAAAACTGTTTTTT. It encodes CASSLALGGAGEKLFF.

This chain uses TRBV9 with TRBJ2-2, with D maybe TRBD1 (6 bases). This CDR3 spans 15 amino acids. Germline values: CDR1 SGDLS, CDR2 YYNGEE. The ends were cut back, 3 bases at V and 5 bases at J, with 14 bases in the middle. The CDR3 is CASSGHRVVTGELFF. Here the CDR3 DNA reads TGTGCCAGCAGCGGACACAGGGTCGTGACCGGGGAGCTGTTTTTT.

In its sample, this clone was seen a few times. The gene calls are TRBV30 and TRBJ2-1; TRBD2 aligns across 12 bases. Trimming at V came to 3 bases and at J to 0 bases, leaving 6 bases not matched to a gene. From germline, CDR1 is GTSNPN and CDR2 SVGIG (reference sequence). The CDR3 has 17 amino acids. As DNA, the CDR3 is TGTGCCTGGAGCCCACTAGCGGGGGGATACTCCTACAATGAGCAGTTCTTC. Its protein is CAWSPLAGGYSYNEQFF.

V gene TRBV7-8 combines with J gene TRBJ2-1; 11 nucleotides line up with TRBD2. CDR1 is SGHVS and CDR2 is FQNEAQ in the germline V gene. J gave up 5 bases and V 4 bases, and 4 bases lay outside the gene matches. The CDR3 spans 15 residues. Here the CDR3 DNA reads TGTGCCAGCAGCTACCTAGCGGGAGGTGACAATGAGCAGTTCTTC. This translates into CASSYLAGGDNEQFF.

The V and J genes are TRBV28 and TRBJ1-2, with 8 bases identical to TRBD1. The J segment lost 4 bases and the V segment lost 5 bases, leaving 6 bases of the junction unmatched. This CDR3 comprises 14 residues. The germline V gene has CDR1 MDHEN and CDR2 SYDVKM. CDR3 in DNA: TGTGCCAGCAGTCCGGACAGGGAGGGCTATGGCTACACCTTC. Its translation is CASSPDREGYGYTF.

A single count supports this clone. The chain couples TRBV7-6 to TRBJ1-6; TRBD1 aligns across 7 bases. J was trimmed by 7 bases and V by 6 bases; bases with no gene match: 6. Germline loops: CDR1 SGHVS, CDR2 FNYEAQ. There are 14 residues in the CDR3. CDR3 residues: CASSSDRVNSPLHF. In DNA, the CDR3 is TGTGCCAGCAGTTCTGACAGGGTAAATTCACCCCTCCACTTT.

V and J are TRBV28 and TRBJ1-1, with D maybe TRBD1 (5 bases). From germline, CDR1 is MDHEN and CDR2 SYDVKM. Trimming removed 6 bases at V and 2 bases at J, with 13 bases between. This CDR3 comprises 14 residues. In DNA, the CDR3 is TGTGCCAGCAGCTCGGACACGGCCAACACTGAAGCTTTCTTT. This gives the protein CASSSDTANTEAFF.

The genes are TRBV5-5 and TRBJ1-5; 7 bases line up with TRBD1. Per germline, CDR1 SGHKS and CDR2 YYEKEE (reference sequence). The CDR3 has 17 amino acids. V shed 0 bases, J shed 0 bases, and the junction held 6 bases outside the gene matches. The CDR3 region has the DNA TGTGCCAGCAGCTTGGAGGGTACAGGGGCTAGCAATCAGCCCCAGCATTTT. Protein: CASSLEGTGASNQPQHF.

The genes are TRBV25-1 and TRBJ1-2; 9 bases fit TRBD1. This CDR3 is 13 amino acids long. V was pared by 4 bases and J by 11 bases, with 8 bases of the junction left unmatched. Germline loops: CDR1 MGHDK, CDR2 SYGVNS. CDR3 DNA sequence: TGTGCCAGCAGTGCGGGACAGGGTCGTTTTTACACCTTC. Its protein product is CASSAGQGRFYTF.

This chain joins TRBV4-1 and TRBJ2-3; 16 positions agree with TRBD2. Trimming removed 4 bases from V and 5 bases from J; junction bases left unmatched: 9. The CDR3 has 18 residues. Germline loops: CDR1 MGHRA, CDR2 YSYEKL. In DNA, the CDR3 is TGCGCCAGCAGCCCCGCGGGACTAGCGGGGGGGGGAGGAGATACGCAGTATTTT. Protein product: CASSPAGLAGGGGDTQYF.